This is a list of T cell receptor beta chains from one sample in a study of blood T cells in healthy people across ages. TCRdb processed the 5' RACE reads anew with MiXCR; each CDR3 protein has one entry. The sample lists approximately 800,000 distinct CDR3 sequences, 35% to 40% seen once, with approximately 13% in the top ten. Sequenced material: blood. The source of these receptors is a man between 18 and 29 years old in good health. Each CDR3 is given with its conserved first and last residue. The order of the fields is clone size, V gene, J gene, D gene, CDR3 DNA, CDR3 protein. D genes are given only for firm matches. Clone sizes are given selectively: once, few, many, or a class where the clone is expanded.

>.|TRBV7-3|TRBJ1-3|.
TGTGCCAGCAGGGGGGCTGGAAACACCATATATTTT
CASRGAGNTIYF
>.|TRBV20-1|TRBJ2-2|TRBD1
TGCAGTGCTAGAGATCCACAGGGGGTCTCCGGGGAGCTGTTTTTT
CSARDPQGVSGELFF
>few|TRBV12-3/TRBV12-4|TRBJ2-1|.
TGTGCCAGCAGGAGGTCGGCGGCGTTCTTC
CASRRSAAFF
>.|TRBV20-1|TRBJ2-7|.
TGCAGTACTAGAGGAGAGGCAGGCGTAGCCTACGAGCAGTACTTC
CSTRGEAGVAYEQYF
>many|TRBV7-8|TRBJ1-4|.
TGTGCCAGCAGCTTGGGGCTCCTCCGGGCAACTAATGAAAAACTGTTTTTT
CASSLGLLRATNEKLFF
>.|TRBV7-9|TRBJ1-3|TRBD1
TGTGCCAGCAGCCCTCGGACAGGCATCTCTGGAAACACCATATATTTT
CASSPRTGISGNTIYF
>.|TRBV28|TRBJ1-6|.
TGTGCCAGCAGGTCCGGGACGCTAAATTCACCCCTCCACTTT
CASRSGTLNSPLHF
>few|TRBV2|TRBJ1-1|.
TGTGCCAGCAGTTTAGCAGGGCGTAGCACTGAAGCTTTCTTT
CASSLAGRSTEAFF
>.|TRBV2|TRBJ2-5|.
TGTGCCAGTGTCTCCCACGGTTCGGGGGAGACCCAGTACTTC
CASVSHGSGETQYF
>.|TRBV12-3/TRBV12-4|TRBJ2-5|TRBD1
TGTGCCAGCAGCCCTCCGGGACAGAGGGAGACCCAGTGCTTC
CASSPPGQRETQCF
>.|TRBV6-5|TRBJ1-2|.
TGTGCCAGCAGTTACAACGGGCACTATGGCTACACCTTC
CASSYNGHYGYTF
>.|TRBV6-2/TRBV6-3|TRBJ2-7|TRBD1
TGTGCCAGCAGCCGGGGACAGGGGGCGGGATACAATGAGCAGTACTTC
CASSRGQGAGYNEQYF
>few|TRBV6-5|TRBJ2-3|TRBD2
TGTGCCAGCAGCCACACTAGCGGGGGGGCAGCAGATACGCAGTATTTT
CASSHTSGGAADTQYF
>.|TRBV4-3|TRBJ2-2|TRBD2
TGCGCCAGCAGCCAAGATTTTTCGGGGGTCGGGGGGACCGGGGAGCTGTTTTTT
CASSQDFSGVGGTGELFF
>.|TRBV20-1|TRBJ1-2|.
TGCAGTGCTAGTCGGTCGGTTGACTATGGCTACACCTTC
CSASRSVDYGYTF
>many|TRBV12-3/TRBV12-4|TRBJ1-1|.
TGTGCCAGCACCCCAGCAGGTCGTGCAAACACTGAAGCTTTCTTT
CASTPAGRANTEAFF
>few|TRBV11-2|TRBJ2-7|TRBD1
TGTGCCAGCAGCTCGACAGGGACCCACGAGCAGTACTTC
CASSSTGTHEQYF
>few|TRBV12-5|TRBJ2-1|.
TGTGCTAGTGACCCGGGTCCCCCTCAAGGGAGTGAGCAGTTCTTC
CASDPGPPQGSEQFF
>.|TRBV19|TRBJ2-1|.
TGTGCCAGTAGTATAGATGGTATTGGCTACTACAATGAGCAGTTCTTC
CASSIDGIGYYNEQFF
>.|TRBV3-1|TRBJ1-5|.
TGTGCCGGCAGCCAAGGACATCTTAGCAATCAGCCCCAGCATTTT
CAGSQGHLSNQPQHF
>few|TRBV20-1|TRBJ1-2|TRBD1
TGCAGTGCTAGAGCCGGGACAGTCTATGGCTACACCTTC
CSARAGTVYGYTF
>.|TRBV4-1|TRBJ2-3|TRBD2
TGCGCCAGCAGCCATTCCCCAAGGGCTAGCGGGGACGCAGATACGCAGTATTTT
CASSHSPRASGDADTQYF
>.|TRBV4-3|TRBJ2-4|TRBD1
TGCGCCAGCAGCCAAGATGGGGACAGGGTCCAGCGTAGAGTTCAGTACTTC
CASSQDGDRVQRRVQYF
>few|TRBV12-3/TRBV12-4|TRBJ2-3|TRBD2
TGTGCCAGCGACACGACTAGCGGAATGTTTGGGACAGATACGCAGTATTTT
CASDTTSGMFGTDTQYF
>once|TRBV6-6|TRBJ2-1|TRBD2
TGTGCCAGCAGTTACGGGACTAGCGGGAGCCCTGAGCAGTTCTTC
CASSYGTSGSPEQFF
>.|TRBV12-3/TRBV12-4|TRBJ1-5|TRBD1
TGTGCCAGCAGTGGACAGGGGTGGCAGCCCCAGCATTTT
CASSGQGWQPQHF
>.|TRBV11-3|TRBJ2-1|.
TGTGCCAGCAGCCCGGACAATCCCCCCTTTGAGCAGTTCTTC
CASSPDNPPFEQFF
>.|TRBV7-6|TRBJ2-5|.
TGTGCCAGCAGCTTTAGACAGCGGGAGACCCAGTACTTC
CASSFRQRETQYF